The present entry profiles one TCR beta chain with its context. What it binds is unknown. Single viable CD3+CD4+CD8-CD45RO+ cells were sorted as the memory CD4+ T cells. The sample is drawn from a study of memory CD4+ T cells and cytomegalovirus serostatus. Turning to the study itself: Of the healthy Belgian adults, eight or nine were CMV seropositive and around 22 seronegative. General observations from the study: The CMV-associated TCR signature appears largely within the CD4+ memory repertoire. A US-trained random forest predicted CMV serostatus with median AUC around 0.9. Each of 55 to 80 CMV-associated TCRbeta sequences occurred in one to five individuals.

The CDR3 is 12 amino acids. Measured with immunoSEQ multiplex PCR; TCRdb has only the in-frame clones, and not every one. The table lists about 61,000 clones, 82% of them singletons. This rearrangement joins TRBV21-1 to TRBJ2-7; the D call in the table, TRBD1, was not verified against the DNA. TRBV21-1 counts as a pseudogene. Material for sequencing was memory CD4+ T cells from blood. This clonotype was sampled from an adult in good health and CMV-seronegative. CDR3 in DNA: TGTGCCATCGGACAGGAGTCCTACGAGCAGTACTTC. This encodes CAIGQESYEQYF.